These 31 T cell receptor beta chains share one sample of origin, sequenced in a study of blood T cells in healthy people across ages. A second PCR, run for about 6 to 12 cycles, used a sample-barcoded 5' primer plus a J-beta primer mix. One entry per CDR3 protein results from TCRdb running MiXCR on the 5' RACE reads. In the table there are 800,000 to 1,000,000 distinct CDR3 sequences, 45% to 50% of which are singletons. The sample comprised blood. The receptors derive from a young man in good health.

DNA for the CDR3: TGTGCCAGCAGTGACAGGCGGCTCACTGAAGCTTTCTTT. Translation gives CASSDRRLTEAFF. The chain couples TRBV6-2 or TRBV6-3 to TRBJ1-1, with a possible D match to TRBD1 (6 bases). Trimming took 5 bases from V and 4 from J, leaving 11 bases between them. CDR1 and CDR2 (germline): MNHEY, SVGEGT. CDR3 length equals 13 residues.

The J gene is TRBJ1-5, the V gene TRBV29-1, with TRBD1 identical over 8 bases. The length of the CDR3 is 13 residues. CDR1 and CDR2 from the germline V gene are SQVTM and ANQGSEA. J gave up 6 bases and V 3 bases, and 4 bases lay outside the gene matches. The CDR3 region has the DNA TGCAGCGTTGATACAGGGGGAGGTCAGCCCCAGCATTTT. The encoded protein is CSVDTGGGQPQHF.

The gene calls are TRBV7-8 and TRBJ2-7; D is unresolved. V dropped 5 bases and J dropped 5 bases, with 13 bases sitting between them. CDR3 length: 13 amino acids. Per germline, CDR1 SGHVS and CDR2 FQNEAQ. As DNA, the CDR3 is TGTGCCAGCAGCCCTACCCGACAACACGAGCAGTACTTC. This codes for CASSPTRQHEQYF.

This sequence joins TRBV11-1 and TRBJ2-7, with a possible D match to TRBD1 (5 bases). This CDR3 is built from 13 residues. The germline gives CDR1 SGHAT, CDR2 FQDESV (reference sequence). V lost 5 bases to trimming and J lost 3 bases, with 11 bases between them. DNA of the CDR3: TGTGCCAGCAGCCAAGGGGTTAACTACGAGCAGTACTTC. Translating gives CASSQGVNYEQYF.

This clonotype was found once. The chain carries TRBV12-3 or TRBV12-4 and TRBJ2-5; TRBD1 is a possible D gene (5 bases). This CDR3 is built from 15 residues. The V end lost 1 base, the J end lost 11 bases, and 20 bases lay between the germline ends. This CDR3 is CASSLGVQGHNEQYF. In nucleotides, the CDR3 is TGTGCCAGCAGTTTAGGCGTTCAGGGCCACAATGAGCAGTACTTC.

Here the CDR3 DNA reads TGTGCCAGTAGTATAGTGGGGTACAATGAGCAGTTCTTC. Encoded protein: CASSIVGYNEQFF. The chain recombines TRBV19 with TRBJ2-1, with D hard to call. V was pared by 1 base and J by 4 bases, with 5 bases between. CDR1 and CDR2 from the germline V gene are LNHDA and SQIVND (reference sequence). CDR3 length: 13 amino acids.

The gene calls are TRBV20-1 and TRBJ2-1, with a tentative D call TRBD2 (5 bases). V was clipped by 0 bases and J by 4 bases, with 10 bases between them. This CDR3 spans 14 amino acids. Looked up from germline, CDR1 is DFQATT and CDR2 is SNEGSKA (reference sequence). The CDR3 nucleotides read TGCAGTGCTAGAGAAGCGGCACCATACAATGAGCAGTTCTTC. This encodes CSAREAAPYNEQFF.

This clonotype appeared many times. This chain uses TRBV6-2 or TRBV6-3 with TRBJ2-1, with D perhaps TRBD1 (7 bases). This CDR3 spans 14 amino acids. Trimming removed 2 bases from V and 7 bases from J, with 12 bases in between. Germline V gives CDR1 MNHEY, CDR2 SVGEGT. The CDR3 DNA sequence: TGTGCCAGCAGTTACCAGGGGGGTACGAATGAGCAGTTCTTC. This sequence encodes CASSYQGGTNEQFF.

The chain employs TRBV30 and TRBJ2-7, with TRBD2 as a possible D gene (6 bases). Per the germline V gene, CDR1 is GTSNPN and CDR2 is SVGIG (reference sequence). V lost 4 bases to trimming and J lost 3 bases, with 10 bases between them. The CDR3 extends over 12 amino acids. CDR3 amino acids: CAWTSEHYEQYF. CDR3 DNA sequence: TGTGCCTGGACTAGCGAACACTACGAGCAGTACTTC.

This clonotype was counted between two and nine times. The gene calls are TRBV7-9 and TRBJ1-4; D is unclear. Per germline, CDR1 SEHNR and CDR2 FQNEAQ (reference sequence). The CDR3 totals 15 residues. The germline V and J ends were trimmed by 2 bases and 3 bases, with 10 bases remaining between them. The CDR3 region is CASSLMREANEKLFF. In DNA, the CDR3 is TGTGCCAGCAGCTTAATGAGGGAGGCTAATGAAAAACTGTTTTTT. Full variable domain (rest looked up from reference TRBV7-9 and TRBJ1-4): DTGVSQNPRHKITKRGQNVTFRCDPISEHNRLYWYRQTLGQGPEFLTYFQNEAQLEKSRLLSDRFSAERPKGSFSTLEIQRTEQGDSAMYLCASSLMREANEKLFFGSGTQLSVL.

This clonotype was detected a few times. The chain links TRBV7-2 to TRBJ2-7; 8 nucleotides match TRBD2. Per germline, CDR1 SGHTA and CDR2 FQGNSA. V shed 2 bases, J shed 2 bases, and the junction held 20 bases outside the gene matches. The CDR3 runs 20 residues. The CDR3 loop is CASSLWRGRRGEIMTYEQYF. The CDR3 region has the DNA TGTGCCAGCAGCTTATGGAGAGGAAGGCGGGGGGAAATTATGACCTACGAGCAGTACTTC.

This clonotype came up once. The gene calls are TRBV12-3 or TRBV12-4 and TRBJ2-5; D is undetermined. The V gene lost 3 bases and the J gene lost 5 bases, with 7 bases spanning the gap. The CDR3 has 12 residues. The CDR3 region has the DNA TGTGCCAGCAGTTTTGGGATGGAGACCCAGTACTTC. Translation gives CASSFGMETQYF.

This clonotype came up a few times. This rearrangement joins TRBV29-1 to TRBJ1-2; D is uncertain. Germline V gene data show CDR1 as SQVTM and CDR2 as ANQGSEA. Trimming removed 4 bases at V and 8 bases at J, with 11 bases between. The CDR3 extends over 11 amino acids. This CDR3 reads CSVGALQGYTF. DNA for the CDR3: TGCAGCGTTGGGGCTCTCCAGGGCTACACCTTC. Based on the CDR3 plus reference TRBV29-1 and TRBJ1-2, the full variable domain is SAVISQKPSRDICQRGTSLTIQCQVDSQVTMMFWYRQQPGQSLTLIATANQGSEATYESGFVIDKFPISRPNLTFSTLTVSNMSPEDSSIYLCSVGALQGYTFGSGTRLTVV.

This clonotype was picked up a small number of times. The chain combines TRBV9 with TRBJ2-1, with 8 bases that match TRBD2. Trimming cost V 0 bases and J 7 bases; bases outside gene matches: 3. This CDR3 region has 14 residues. CDR1 and CDR2 (germline): SGDLS, YYNGEE. CDR3 coding DNA: TGTGCCAGCAGCGTAGTTACTAGCGGAAATGAGCAGTTCTTC. It codes for CASSVVTSGNEQFF.

The genes are TRBV20-1 and TRBJ2-7, with 7 bases lining up with TRBD1. The CDR3 is made up of 12 amino acids. V lost 6 bases and J lost 7; bases outside the gene matches: 9. The germline V gene encodes CDR1 DFQATT and CDR2 SNEGSKA (reference sequence). The CDR3 protein is CSAQGQEWEQYF. CDR3 sequence (DNA): TGCAGTGCGCAAGGACAGGAGTGGGAGCAGTACTTC.

This clonotype was observed many times. This chain joins TRBV10-3 and TRBJ2-3; 8 nucleotides align to TRBD1. Germline CDR1 and CDR2: ENHRY and SYGVKD. The CDR3 is 16 amino acids. The trim removed 10 bases at V and 2 bases at J, leaving 14 bases unmatched. CDR3 in amino acids: CATTQSGTGATDTQYF. As DNA, the CDR3 is TGTGCCACTACGCAATCCGGGACAGGAGCCACAGATACGCAGTATTTT.

This chain connects TRBV12-3 or TRBV12-4 to TRBJ1-1, with 9 bases that match TRBD1. V was pared by 4 bases and J by 11 bases, with 8 bases of the junction left unmatched. CDR3 length: 13 amino acids. CDR3: CASSYTGGGGAFF. DNA for the CDR3: TGTGCCAGCAGTTATACAGGGGGCGGAGGGGCTTTCTTT.

The rearrangement uses TRBV7-2 and TRBJ2-1; 8 positions match TRBD2. Trimming cost V 1 base and J 10 bases; bases outside gene matches: 18. Per germline, CDR1 SGHTA and CDR2 FQGNSA. This CDR3 is 18 amino acids long. The CDR3 loop reads CASSLVASGPLNSYEQFF. The CDR3 bases are TGTGCCAGCAGCTTAGTAGCTAGCGGGCCACTGAACTCCTACGAGCAGTTCTTC.

The CDR3 sequence: CASSLLGQRYEQYF. The CDR3 bases are TGCGCCAGCAGCTTGCTAGGACAGAGATACGAGCAGTACTTC. The chain has TRBV5-1 and TRBJ2-7; maybe TRBD1 (6 bases). Deletions cut 1 base from V and 4 bases from J, with 12 bases between. Germline V gives CDR1 SGHRS, CDR2 YFSETQ. CDR3 length equals 14 residues.

In its sample, this clonotype was seen a few times. This CDR3 is CASSVGGGAVETQYF. CDR3 nucleotides: TGTGCCAGCAGCGTAGGCGGGGGGGCCGTAGAGACCCAGTACTTC. The genes are TRBV9 and TRBJ2-5, with 9 bases matching TRBD2. With V trimmed by 0 bases and J by 4 bases, 4 bases remained unmatched. This CDR3 comprises 15 residues. Germline CDR1 SGDLS, CDR2 YYNGEE.

This clonotype has more than one count but fewer than ten. DNA of the CDR3: TGTGCCAGCAGCTCCTTACCGACCGGGACAGATACCTACGAGCAGTACTTC. It encodes CASSSLPTGTDTYEQYF. The chain links TRBV11-2 to TRBJ2-7; TRBD1 agrees at 7 bases. With 4 bases clipped from V and 2 bases from J, the junction kept 14 bases outside the gene matches. Germline loops: CDR1 SGHAT, CDR2 FQNNGV. The CDR3 is 17 residues long.

The chain uses TRBV6-1 and TRBJ2-1; a possible D gene is TRBD1 (6 bases). The J call may not be correct, given that the DNA end is closer to TRBJ2-7. CDR1 and CDR2 (germline): MNHNS, SASEGT. This CDR3 spans 14 amino acids. In nucleotides, the CDR3 is TGTGCCAGCAGATCAGGGGATGTCTACAATGAGCAGTACTTC. Translation gives CASRSGDVYNEQYF.

For this clonotype: Compared with germline, one end of the junction differs, possibly owing to a read error. The chain links TRBV6-1 to TRBJ1-2, with 9 bases identical to TRBD1. From germline, CDR1 is MNHNS and CDR2 SASEGT. This CDR3 contains 15 residues. The chain's CDR3 is CAGSDHGQGSYGYTF. The CDR3 nucleotides are TGTGCCGGCAGCGACCATGGACAGGGGAGCTATGGCTACACCTTC.

V usage is TRBV28 and J usage is TRBJ2-1, with 10 bases that match TRBD2. Germline-derived CDR1 and CDR2 are MDHEN and SYDVKM. The CDR3 is 15 amino acids. V shed 8 bases and J 5 bases; nucleotides not matched to a gene: 9. The CDR3 protein is CASGSGLARNNEQFF. DNA for the CDR3: TGTGCCAGCGGGTCGGGACTAGCGAGGAACAATGAGCAGTTCTTC.

This rearrangement joins TRBV28 to TRBJ2-7, with 9 bases lining up with TRBD1. Trimming cost V 6 bases and J 5 bases; bases outside gene matches: 11. The germline V gene has CDR1 MDHEN and CDR2 SYDVKM. The CDR3 consists of 15 residues. CDR3 in DNA: TGTGCCAGCAGCTACTTATCCACAGGGGGCCACGAGCAGTACTTC. Protein product: CASSYLSTGGHEQYF.

This clonotype was recorded many times. The chain uses TRBV12-3 or TRBV12-4 and TRBJ2-1, with TRBD1 identical over 11 bases. V was pared by 6 bases and J by 7 bases, with 5 bases of the junction left unmatched. This CDR3 has 14 residues. CDR3 sequence: CASSRTGGANEQFF. The CDR3 nucleotides read TGTGCCAGCAGCCGGACAGGGGGCGCGAATGAGCAGTTCTTC.

The chain uses TRBV20-1 and TRBJ2-7; TRBD2 matches at 12 bases. The ends lost 2 bases at V and 7 bases at J; junction bases unmatched: 15. The germline V gene encodes CDR1 DFQATT and CDR2 SNEGSKA (reference sequence). The CDR3 is made up of 17 amino acids. CDR3 bases: TGCAGTGCTAGAAACAGACTAGCGGGGGTGGAACTGGCAGAGCAGTACTTC. The encoded protein is CSARNRLAGVELAEQYF.

This clonotype was found a few times. V is TRBV9 and J is TRBJ2-1; D may match TRBD1 or TRBD2 (6 bases each). Germline CDR1 is SGDLS and CDR2 is YYNGEE. The CDR3 has 15 amino acids. Trimming took 1 base from V and 7 from J, leaving 15 bases between them. The CDR3 protein is CASSVLAGAGNEQFF. The CDR3 DNA is TGTGCCAGCAGCGTATTAGCAGGGGCGGGGAATGAGCAGTTCTTC. The full variable domain, in which reference TRBV9 and TRBJ2-1 provide the parts outside the CDR3, is DSGVTQTPKHLITATGQRVTLRCSPRSGDLSVYWYQQSLDQGLQFLIQYYNGEERAKGNILERFSAQQFPDLHSELNLSSLELGDSALYFCASSVLAGAGNEQFFGPGTRLTVL.

The CDR3 nucleotides read TGTGCCAGCAGCACCGGGGCTACCTACGCCTACGAGCAGTACTTC. It translates to CASSTGATYAYEQYF. The chain uses TRBV7-9 and TRBJ2-7; D tentatively fits TRBD1 or TRBD2 (5 bases each). V lost 5 bases to trimming and J lost 2 bases, with 16 bases between them. CDR3 length: 15 amino acids. The germline V gene has CDR1 SEHNR and CDR2 FQNEAQ (reference sequence).

This clonotype has only one observation. This chain links TRBV20-1 with TRBJ2-5; 10 positions agree with TRBD2. TRBJ2-7 matches the DNA end more closely, so the J call is doubtful. The CDR3 totals 16 residues. From germline, CDR1 is DFQATT and CDR2 SNEGSKA (reference sequence). The CDR3 coding sequence is TGCAGTGCTCCCGGCAGACTAGCGGGTTTAACCTACGAGCAGTACTTC. Translated: CSAPGRLAGLTYEQYF.

The rearrangement links TRBV20-1 to TRBJ2-5, with 11 nucleotides matching TRBD2. The length of the CDR3 is 15 residues. CDR1 and CDR2 (germline): DFQATT, SNEGSKA (reference sequence). With 2 bases clipped from V and 4 bases from J, the junction kept 6 bases outside the gene matches. CDR3 sequence reads: CSARLASGGRETQYF. The CDR3 DNA reads as TGCAGTGCTAGACTCGCTAGCGGGGGGCGAGAGACCCAGTACTTC.